A single sample is the source of the 15 T cell receptor beta chains below, sequenced in a study of OX40 agonist ivuxolimab in advanced cancers. Sequencing used immunoSEQ multiplex PCR; TCRdb keeps in-frame clones, though not all of them. This table has about 83,000 clones, about four fifths appearing once. Sequenced here: CD4+ or CD8+ T cells sorted from blood, sampled in a trial of the OX40 agonist ivuxolimab. The source of these receptors is an adult with an advanced solid tumor such as melanoma, head and neck, liver or kidney cancer.

The rearrangement links TRBV30 to TRBJ2-7; 7 bases map to TRBD1. This CDR3 region has 13 residues. CDR1 is GTSNPN, CDR2 SVGIG, per germline (reference sequence). With 4 bases clipped from V and 1 base from J, the junction kept 4 bases outside the gene matches. The CDR3 DNA follows: TGTGCCTGGACCCCGGGACAGTCCTACGAGCAGTACTTC. It is translated as CAWTPGQSYEQYF.

In its sample, this clone was seen a few times. J is TRBJ1-1 and V is TRBV29-1; 8 bases are a match to TRBD1. Germline CDR1 SQVTM, CDR2 ANQGSEA. Trimming cost V 6 bases and J 4 bases; bases outside gene matches: 4. This CDR3 comprises 12 residues. The CDR3 loop is CSVGDRGTEAFF. The DNA for the CDR3 is TGCAGCGTCGGAGACAGGGGCACTGAAGCTTTCTTT.

The V call is TRBV15, the J call TRBJ1-1; D ambiguous. Germline assignment: CDR1 LNHNV and CDR2 YYDKDF (reference sequence). CDR3 length: 13 residues. V was cut by 0 bases and J by 3 bases, with 5 bases left in between. The chain's CDR3 is CATSRDPDTEAFF. In DNA, the CDR3 is TGTGCCACCAGCAGAGATCCGGACACTGAAGCTTTCTTT. Based on the CDR3 plus reference TRBV15 and TRBJ1-1, the full variable domain is DAMVIQNPRYQVTQFGKPVTLSCSQTLNHNVMYWYQQKSSQAPKLLFHYYDKDFNNEADTPDNFQSRRPNTSFCFLDIRSPGLGDTAMYLCATSRDPDTEAFFGQGTRLTVV.

This clone was recorded a few times. The chain uses TRBV4-1 and TRBJ2-3; 13 nucleotides match TRBD2. CDR1 MGHRA and CDR2 YSYEKL come from the germline V gene. CDR3 length: 17 residues. With V trimmed by 4 bases and J by 0 bases, 4 bases remained unmatched. CDR3 bases: TGCGCCAGCAGCCGCGGGACTAGCGGGGCTAGCACAGATACGCAGTATTTT. Translation gives CASSRGTSGASTDTQYF.

This chain connects TRBV13 to TRBJ1-2; TRBD1 agrees at 9 bases. The V and J ends lost 4 bases and 4 bases, in that order; junction bases with no gene match: 7. Germline V gene data show CDR1 as PRHDT and CDR2 as FYEKMQ (reference sequence). The CDR3 loop spans 15 amino acids. For the CDR3, the DNA is TGTGCCAGCAGCTCCAGGGACAGGGTAACCTATGGCTACACCTTC. This gives the protein CASSSRDRVTYGYTF.

This chain uses TRBV29-1 with TRBJ1-2, with D possibly TRBD1 on 6 matching bases. V dropped 6 bases and J dropped 2 bases, with 10 bases sitting between them. Germline assignment: CDR1 SQVTM and CDR2 ANQGSEA. The CDR3 is made up of 12 amino acids. This chain's CDR3 is CSVDGQNYGYTF. In nucleotides, the CDR3 is TGCAGCGTGGATGGACAGAACTATGGCTACACCTTC.

This sequence joins TRBV2 and TRBJ1-2, with 8 bases identical to TRBD1. Per the germline V gene, CDR1 is SNHLY and CDR2 is FYNNEI. CDR3 length equals 15 residues. The V and J ends lost 4 bases and 4 bases, in that order; junction bases with no gene match: 8. The CDR3 loop reads CASSGTGPGGYGYTF. The CDR3, as DNA: TGTGCCAGCAGTGGGACAGGGCCTGGGGGCTATGGCTACACCTTC.

The chain has TRBV11-2 and TRBJ2-3; weak D call: TRBD1 (5 bases). Trimming removed 4 bases from V and 5 bases from J, with 10 bases in between. CDR1 is SGHAT, CDR2 FQNNGV, per germline. The CDR3 sequence is 13 residues long. CDR3 sequence (DNA): TGTGCCAGCAGCTGGGTGGGGCGAGATACGCAGTATTTT. Protein product: CASSWVGRDTQYF.

The chain carries TRBV6-1 and TRBJ2-2; D is unclear. CDR1 is MNHNS, CDR2 SASEGT, per germline. V dropped 7 bases and J dropped 3 bases, with 12 bases sitting between them. The length of the CDR3 is 14 residues. The CDR3 DNA sequence: TGTGCCAGCACACGGCCCCGAGACACCGGGGAGCTGTTTTTT. Translating gives CASTRPRDTGELFF.

V gene TRBV6-5 combines with J gene TRBJ1-1, with a weak D call TRBD1 (5 bases). The germline CDR1 and CDR2 sequences are MNHEY and SVGAGI. The CDR3 is made up of 15 amino acids. With 2 bases removed from V and 4 bases from J, the gap between germline ends came to 14 bases. CDR3 coding DNA: TGTGCCAGCAGTTACCTGGCCAGGGAAGGCACTGAAGCTTTCTTT. Its translation: CASSYLAREGTEAFF.

This rearrangement joins TRBV19 to TRBJ1-1; D may be TRBD1 (5 bases). CDR1 is LNHDA and CDR2 is SQIVND in the germline V gene (reference sequence). The CDR3 is made up of 12 amino acids. V gave up 9 bases and J gave up 3 bases, with 11 bases separating them. The CDR3 loop is CASSREYTEAFF. The CDR3 region has the DNA TGTGCCAGCTCCAGGGAATACACTGAAGCTTTCTTT.

In regard to this clone: At one of its ends the junction is not consistent with the germline gene, which may arise from a read error. V is TRBV30 and J is TRBJ2-2; D possibly corresponds to TRBD2 (5 bases). CDR3 length: 11 amino acids. Germline CDR1 is GTSNPN and CDR2 is SVGIG (reference sequence). In DNA, the CDR3 is TGTGCCAGGAGGTGGTCCGGGGAGCTGTTTTTT. This codes for CARRWSGELFF.

The chain carries TRBV2 and TRBJ2-1; D is possibly TRBD2 (5 bases). There are 16 residues in the CDR3. Trimming pared 4 bases from V and 0 bases from J, leaving 13 bases between. Germline values: CDR1 SNHLY, CDR2 FYNNEI. CDR3 in amino acids: CASSGPGGPSYNEQFF. CDR3 coding DNA: TGTGCCAGCAGTGGACCGGGCGGGCCCTCCTACAATGAGCAGTTCTTC.

V gene TRBV5-4 combines with J gene TRBJ2-3, with D maybe TRBD2 (6 bases). The V end lost 0 bases, the J end lost 1 base, and 6 bases lay between the germline ends. There are 14 residues in the CDR3. Germline loops: CDR1 SGHNT, CDR2 YYREEE (reference sequence). The CDR3 sequence is CASSLASGTDTQYF. The CDR3 DNA reads TGTGCCAGCAGCTTGGCTAGCGGCACAGATACGCAGTATTTT.

The chain employs TRBV6-5 and TRBJ2-1; the match to TRBD1 covers 11 bases. V shed 6 bases, J shed 7 bases, and the junction held 8 bases outside the gene matches. The CDR3 runs to 15 residues. Looked up from germline, CDR1 is MNHEY and CDR2 is SVGAGI. As DNA, the CDR3 is TGTGCCAGCAGGCCAGAAGGACAGGGGGCTAATGAGCAGTTCTTC. This encodes CASRPEGQGANEQFF.